The 17 T cell receptor beta chains listed next were all sequenced from one sample in a study of naive CD8 T cells in extremely preterm neonates. Study-wide results and limits: Preterm CDR3s were shorter than older groups', with fewer N additions and less trimming.

No antigens are known for them. Only in-frame clones appear in the TCRdb table, and some are missing; sequencing was by immunoSEQ multiplex PCR. Here the sample spans tens of thousands of clones, 88% being singletons. Extremely preterm deliveries at about 23-27 weeks of gestation provided the preterm samples. The sample was naive CD8+ T cells from cord blood. These TCRs come from a boy who was born preterm.

This rearrangement joins TRBV4-3 to TRBJ2-2; D might be TRBD2 (5 bases). Between the trimmed V and J ends, which lost 1 base and 7 bases, there was a span of 16 bases. Per the germline V gene, CDR1 is LGHNA and CDR2 is YSLEER. The CDR3 has 16 residues. The CDR3 protein is CASSQASSPLGGELFF. The CDR3 DNA sequence: TGCGCCAGCAGCCAAGCTAGCTCCCCTTTGGGCGGGGAGCTGTTTTTT.

V and J are TRBV7-9 and TRBJ2-3; TRBD2 might be the D (6 bases). Trimming took off 7 bases at V and 1 base at J, with 12 bases between the two ends. This CDR3 is built from 14 residues. The germline V gene has CDR1 SEHNR and CDR2 FQNEAQ (reference sequence). This chain's CDR3 is CASMGWGGTDTQYF. The CDR3 DNA is TGTGCCAGCATGGGGTGGGGGGGCACAGATACGCAGTATTTT.

The chain has TRBV21-1 and TRBJ1-4; the listed D gene, TRBD1, was not tested against the DNA. TRBV21-1 is given as a pseudogene. This CDR3 contains 16 residues. The CDR3 is CASSKATDRVFEKLFF. The DNA for the CDR3 is TGTGCCAGCAGCAAAGCTACGGACAGGGTTTTTGAAAAACTGTTTTTT.

The chain is built from TRBV21-1 and TRBJ1-5. TRBV21-1 is a recognized pseudogene. The CDR3 runs to 14 residues. CDR3 region: CASSKGRGNQPQHF. CDR3 sequence (DNA): TGTGCCAGCAGCAAAGGGAGGGGCAATCAGCCCCAGCATTTT.

CDR3 nucleotides: TGTGCCAGCAGCGTAGAAAATTCACCCCTCCACTTT. The encoded protein is CASSVENSPLHF. The chain links TRBV9 to TRBJ1-6; D is unclear. The germline CDR1 and CDR2 sequences are SGDLS and YYNGEE. The germline V and J ends were trimmed by 0 bases and 7 bases, with 2 bases remaining between them. The CDR3 consists of 12 residues.

The V call is TRBV5-1, the J call TRBJ2-1, with 12 bases matching TRBD2. Looked up from germline, CDR1 is SGHRS and CDR2 is YFSETQ. The CDR3 is 15 residues long. V gave up 2 bases and J gave up 7 bases; unmatched junction bases: 4. CDR3 amino acids: CASSFGLAGYNEQFF. As DNA, the CDR3 is TGCGCCAGCAGCTTTGGACTAGCGGGGTATAATGAGCAGTTCTTC.

This clone was found once. J is TRBJ1-3 and V is TRBV11-3; 12 bases map to TRBD1. Trimming removed 6 bases from V and 4 bases from J; junction bases left unmatched: 1. Germline V gene sequence: CDR1 SGHNT, CDR2 YENEEA. The CDR3 has 14 residues. The CDR3, as DNA: TGTGCCAGCAGAGGGACAGGGGGCGGAAACACCATATATTTT. Amino acid sequence: CASRGTGGGNTIYF.

The J gene is TRBJ1-3, the V gene TRBV5-5; D unresolved. The V gene lost 0 bases and the J gene lost 0 bases, with 7 bases spanning the gap. This CDR3 is built from 15 residues. Germline CDR1 reads SGHKS; CDR2 reads YYEKEE (reference sequence). CDR3 sequence: CASSLGQNSGNTIYF. CDR3 sequence (DNA): TGTGCCAGCAGCTTGGGACAAAACTCTGGAAACACCATATATTTT.

The chain employs TRBV5-1 and TRBJ2-7, with D possibly matching TRBD1 (6 bases). V lost 1 base and J 0 bases, leaving 8 bases between the germline ends. Germline CDR1 and CDR2: SGHRS and YFSETQ. This CDR3 is built from 14 residues. CDR3 region: CASSLRDISYEQYF. DNA for the CDR3: TGCGCCAGCAGCTTGCGGGACATCTCCTACGAGCAGTACTTC.

In regard to this clone: The identical CDR3 is also encoded by other nucleotide sequences in the sample. This CDR3 is CASSPGTGGYEQYF. The CDR3 coding sequence is TGCGCCAGCAGCCCTGGGACAGGGGGCTACGAGCAGTACTTC. This chain links TRBV4-3 with TRBJ2-7; 11 nucleotides align to TRBD1. Trimming at V came to 4 bases and at J to 3 bases, leaving 2 bases not matched to a gene. Germline lookup yields CDR1 LGHNA and CDR2 YSLEER. This CDR3 contains 14 residues.

This clone was found once. The chain carries TRBV28 and TRBJ1-4; weak D call: TRBD1 (5 bases). The CDR3 covers 13 residues. Germline assignment: CDR1 MDHEN and CDR2 SYDVKM. Trimming shortened V by 2 bases and J by 7 bases, and 8 bases separated the two germline ends. The CDR3 DNA follows: TGTGCCAGCAGTTTACAGGGTTTTGAAAAACTGTTTTTT. Its protein is CASSLQGFEKLFF.

This sequence joins TRBV9 and TRBJ2-7; D may be TRBD1 (6 bases). The CDR3 is 14 residues long. Trimming took 1 base from V and 1 from J, leaving 9 bases between them. Per the germline V gene, CDR1 is SGDLS and CDR2 is YYNGEE. The CDR3 region has the DNA TGTGCCAGCAGCGTATCCGGGACATCCTACGAGCAGTACTTC. This gives the protein CASSVSGTSYEQYF.

This chain joins TRBV25-1 and TRBJ1-1; the D is unclear. This CDR3 spans 12 amino acids. Between the trimmed V and J ends, which lost 1 base and 1 base, there was a span of 1 base. CDR1 and CDR2 from the germline V gene are MGHDK and SYGVNS. CDR3 in amino acids: CASSEWNTEAFF. The DNA of the CDR3 is TGTGCCAGCAGTGAATGGAACACTGAAGCTTTCTTT.

This clone was counted a single time. V is TRBV7-3 and J is TRBJ2-7; TRBD2 matches at 12 bases. The CDR3 is 14 amino acids. With 5 bases clipped from V and 5 bases from J, the junction kept 4 bases outside the gene matches. Per the germline V gene, CDR1 is SGHTA and CDR2 is FQGTGA. The chain's CDR3 is CASSRTSGDDEQYF. CDR3 nucleotide sequence: TGTGCCAGCAGCCGGACTAGCGGGGATGACGAGCAGTACTTC.

The chain is built from TRBV30 and TRBJ1-1; D uncertain. The CDR3 length is 10 residues. With 5 bases removed from V and 3 bases from J, the gap between germline ends came to 4 bases. The germline CDR1 and CDR2 sequences are GTSNPN and SVGIG (reference sequence). In DNA form, the CDR3 reads TGTGCCTGGGGACACACTGAAGCTTTCTTT. It codes for CAWGHTEAFF.

CDR3 bases: TGCGCCAGCAGCCAAGATCAGGGGGCCGGGGAGCTGTTTTTT. The encoded protein is CASSQDQGAGELFF. The chain couples TRBV4-1 to TRBJ2-2; 7 bases align to TRBD1. The CDR3 has 14 amino acids. The trim removed 0 bases at V and 6 bases at J, leaving 1 base unmatched. The V gene's germline CDR1 is MGHRA and CDR2 YSYEKL.

The CDR3: CASSSGRSYEQYF. Written as DNA, the CDR3 is TGTGCCAGCAGCTCGGGACGTTCCTACGAGCAGTACTTC. The chain is built from TRBV6-5 and TRBJ2-7; D possibly matches TRBD1 or TRBD2 (5 bases each). The V gene's germline CDR1 is MNHEY and CDR2 SVGAGI. This CDR3 has 13 amino acids. Trimming left V 6 bases short and J 1 base short, with 10 bases between.